The clone carrying this TCR beta chain has at least ten counts. The antigen is not known. The data are from a study of regulatory T cells in long-lasting Graves disease. Study-wide points: Persistent patients shared fewer than 3,500 public clonotypes among themselves. Newly diagnosed patients shared fewer, at roughly 970.

Germline V gene data show CDR1 as SGDLS and CDR2 as YYNGEE. The V and J ends lost 0 bases and 4 bases, in that order; junction bases with no gene match: 4. The CDR3 length is 14 residues. iRepertoire HTBI primers and Arm-PCR of CDR3 regions built TCR beta libraries. MiXCR, run by TCRdb on the multiplex PCR reads, gives a single entry per CDR3 protein. The repertoire holds some 200,000 distinct CDR3 sequences, with roughly a fifth as singletons. Time point described: newly diagnosed GD, antithyroid drugs for less than 3 months. RNA from PBMCs was the source of the TCR library. These data were likewise used in another study, on T cells in Graves' hyperthyroidism and ophthalmopathy. That work states: Investigators excluded patients with uncontrolled infection, other autoimmune disease, pregnancy or lactation. An initial round of RT-PCR targeting the TCR CDR3 relied on the HTBI primer set. The authors' 13 V-J model separated ophthalmopathy from stable hyperthyroidism.

The chain is built from TRBV9 and TRBJ2-7; 7 nucleotides line up with TRBD1. The clonotype comes from a woman in her twenties or thirties with Graves disease. The sequenced sample was peripheral blood mononuclear cells (PBMCs), obtained at new diagnosis, from a patient treated with antithyroid drugs. The CDR3 nucleotides are TGTGCCAGCAGCGTAGGAGACAGGGTTTACGAGCAGTACTTC. It specifies CASSVGDRVYEQYF.